Below are 27 T cell receptor beta chains sequenced from a single sample in a study of PD-1 blockade in classical Hodgkin lymphoma. Data came from immunoSEQ multiplex PCR; TCRdb stores just in-frame clones and leaves some out. Counted here are 16,000 or so clones, over 80% occurring once; the ten biggest clones make up 1%. Each of the patients experienced relapse following autologous stem cell transplantation, and their brentuximab vedotin exposure differed. Magnetic negative selection was used to purify CD4+ T cells from PBMCs that had been thawed. Sequences were derived from CD4+ T cells from blood, sampled at baseline. These receptors all stem from a human donor with classical Hodgkin lymphoma.

The rearrangement uses TRBV5-6 and TRBJ2-1, with 8 positions matching TRBD2. Unmatched junction bases numbered 6, after V lost 6 bases and J lost 4 bases. The length of the CDR3 is 14 residues. Germline V gene sequence: CDR1 SGHDT, CDR2 YYEEEE. This CDR3 reads CASKRLAYYNEQFF. In DNA form, the CDR3 reads TGTGCCAGCAAGCGACTAGCGTATTACAATGAGCAGTTCTTC.

The chain joins TRBV5-8 to TRBJ2-5; the D is unclear. V gave up 0 bases and J gave up 4 bases, with 7 bases separating them. Per the germline V gene, CDR1 is SGHTS and CDR2 is YDEGEE. The CDR3 covers 13 residues. The CDR3: CASSLAPGETQYF. Written as DNA, the CDR3 is TGTGCCAGCAGCTTGGCGCCAGGAGAGACCCAGTACTTC.

The chain uses TRBV6-1 and TRBJ1-5; D is uncertain. The germline gives CDR1 MNHNS, CDR2 SASEGT. The CDR3 spans 10 residues. V was trimmed by 6 bases and J by 10 bases, leaving 7 bases between them. The CDR3 loop reads CASSEGPQHF. For the CDR3, the DNA is TGTGCCAGCAGCGAGGGTCCCCAGCATTTT.

The chain employs TRBV29-1 and TRBJ1-2; D unresolved. V dropped 6 bases and J dropped 6 bases, with 14 bases sitting between them. This CDR3 comprises 12 residues. Germline V gene sequence: CDR1 SQVTM, CDR2 ANQGSEA. CDR3 sequence reads: CSVDRVGHGYTF. CDR3 DNA sequence: TGCAGCGTGGATCGTGTTGGGCATGGCTACACCTTC.

The chain has TRBV19 and TRBJ2-7; D gene ambiguous. The CDR3 is 14 residues long. V lost 2 bases, J lost 0 bases, and 8 bases lay in between. Germline V lookup: CDR1 LNHDA, CDR2 SQIVND (reference sequence). CDR3 loop: CASSISSASYEQYF. CDR3 sequence (DNA): TGTGCCAGTAGTATATCCTCAGCCTCCTACGAGCAGTACTTC.

The CDR3 coding sequence is TGCGCCAGCAGCCAAAGTCGGGGACAGAGAGAGTACACCGGGGAGCTGTTTTTT. Its translation is CASSQSRGQREYTGELFF. The chain employs TRBV4-1 and TRBJ2-2; 7 bases align to TRBD1. V lost 2 bases, J lost 3 bases, and 12 bases stayed unmatched. From germline, CDR1 is MGHRA and CDR2 YSYEKL. This CDR3 has 18 residues.

There are a few counts of this clone. This sequence joins TRBV19 and TRBJ1-6; TRBD1 agrees at 11 bases. Looked up from germline, CDR1 is LNHDA and CDR2 is SQIVND (reference sequence). J gave up 10 bases and V 6 bases, and 2 bases lay outside the gene matches. The CDR3 runs 13 residues. The CDR3 region has the DNA TGTGCCAGTAGGGACAGGGGGCAATCACCCCTCCACTTT. This sequence encodes CASRDRGQSPLHF.

This clone was observed a handful of times. The rearrangement joins TRBV5-1 to TRBJ1-2, with D maybe TRBD1 (5 bases). V was trimmed by 4 bases and J by 2 bases, leaving 12 bases between them. Germline V gene data show CDR1 as SGHRS and CDR2 as YFSETQ. This CDR3 contains 14 residues. This CDR3 is CASSHGQPNYGYTF. The CDR3 DNA reads as TGCGCCAGCAGCCACGGACAACCCAACTATGGCTACACCTTC.

This clone appeared a few times. CDR3 bases: TGTGCCAGCAGTTTAGGGGCGGATCAGCCCCAGCATTTT. This sequence encodes CASSLGADQPQHF. The chain joins TRBV6-6 to TRBJ1-5, with D possibly being TRBD1 (5 bases). Per germline, CDR1 MNHNY and CDR2 SVGAGI (reference sequence). The CDR3 has 13 amino acids. The V end lost 4 bases, the J end lost 5 bases, and 9 bases lay between the germline ends.

The chain recombines TRBV4-2 with TRBJ2-7, with TRBD2 identical over 11 bases. Germline CDR1 is LGHNA and CDR2 is YNFKEQ. Losses at the gene ends were 2 bases for V and 0 bases for J; bases not matched to a gene: 9. The CDR3 is made up of 18 amino acids. This CDR3 is CASSQLGLAEHSSYEQYF. CDR3 coding DNA: TGTGCCAGCAGCCAACTGGGACTAGCGGAACATAGCTCCTACGAGCAGTACTTC.

The chain combines TRBV19 with TRBJ2-2; D is ambiguous. CDR1 is LNHDA, CDR2 SQIVND, per germline (reference sequence). Trimming took off 7 bases at V and 6 bases at J, with 6 bases between the two ends. This CDR3 spans 11 amino acids. The CDR3 DNA is TGTGCCAGTACCTGGGCCGGGGAGCTGTTTTTT. Translated: CASTWAGELFF.

This clone was seen more than once but under ten times. The V gene is TRBV7-9, the J gene TRBJ1-6; D gene ambiguous. V was clipped by 3 bases and J by 3 bases, with 6 bases between them. This CDR3 region has 14 residues. Germline values: CDR1 SEHNR, CDR2 FQNEAQ (reference sequence). The CDR3 sequence is CASSLGGYNSPLHF. CDR3 bases: TGTGCCAGCAGCTTGGGCGGCTATAATTCACCCCTCCACTTT.

The chain joins TRBV19 to TRBJ1-5, with D perhaps matching TRBD1 (6 bases). The CDR3 totals 13 residues. V shed 5 bases and J shed 9 bases, with 14 bases lying between them. Germline V gene sequence: CDR1 LNHDA, CDR2 SQIVND (reference sequence). CDR3 amino acids: CASSAQGVGPQHF. CDR3 DNA: TGTGCCAGTAGTGCACAGGGAGTTGGGCCCCAGCATTTT.

The chain links TRBV19 to TRBJ2-1, with 9 bases aligning to TRBD2. CDR3 length: 14 amino acids. J was trimmed by 7 bases and V by 4 bases; bases with no gene match: 5. Germline loops: CDR1 LNHDA, CDR2 SQIVND (reference sequence). The CDR3 nucleotides read TGTGCCAGTAGTAGCGGGAGGGCTCGGAATGAGCAGTTCTTC. This encodes CASSSGRARNEQFF.

The rearrangement joins TRBV19 to TRBJ2-3; D is ambiguous. CDR1 LNHDA and CDR2 SQIVND come from the germline V gene (reference sequence). The CDR3 has 15 amino acids. V was shortened by 5 bases and J by 0 bases, with 12 bases between the two germline ends. The CDR3 spells CASSPIASSTDTQYF. The CDR3 coding sequence is TGTGCCAGTAGTCCAATAGCCAGTAGCACAGATACGCAGTATTTT.

V and J are TRBV5-1 and TRBJ1-2; 8 nucleotides agree with TRBD1. V gave up 2 bases and J gave up 8 bases; unmatched junction bases: 11. The germline V gene has CDR1 SGHRS and CDR2 YFSETQ. There are 15 residues in the CDR3. This chain's CDR3 is CASSLNGQGAEGYTF. The CDR3 coding sequence is TGCGCCAGCAGCTTAAACGGGCAGGGGGCGGAAGGCTACACCTTC.

The CDR3 loop reads CASRRNRDSPLHF. CDR3 DNA: TGTGCCAGCAGGAGGAACAGGGATTCACCCCTCCACTTT. The rearrangement joins TRBV6-4 to TRBJ1-6; D possibly corresponds to TRBD1 (6 bases). Germline CDR1 and CDR2: MRHNA and SNTAGT. The CDR3 runs 13 residues. V lost 6 bases and J lost 8, with 11 bases in between.

The genes are TRBV9 and TRBJ2-1; TRBD2 matches 7 bases. With V trimmed by 2 bases and J by 4 bases, 6 bases remained unmatched. Germline CDR1 SGDLS, CDR2 YYNGEE. The CDR3 spans 15 residues. The chain's CDR3 is CASSVGGGNYNEQFF. The CDR3 DNA is TGTGCCAGCAGCGTTGGGGGAGGGAATTACAATGAGCAGTTCTTC.

The CDR3 DNA is TGTGCCAGCAGGGAGGGGGCGGGGGGCACTGAAGCTTTCTTT. It yields the protein CASREGAGGTEAFF. The chain uses TRBV6-1 and TRBJ1-1; 7 bases line up with TRBD1. The CDR3 totals 14 residues. In germline, CDR1 is MNHNS, CDR2 SASEGT. V lost 6 bases to trimming and J lost 4 bases; unmatched junction nucleotides: 8.

The J gene is TRBJ2-3, the V gene TRBV6-5, with 8 positions matching TRBD1. V lost 5 bases, J lost 5 bases, and 6 bases stayed unmatched. The length of the CDR3 is 14 residues. Germline values: CDR1 MNHEY, CDR2 SVGAGI. The CDR3 DNA reads TGTGCCAGCAGTCCCCGACAGGGGAGAGATACGCAGTATTTT. This codes for CASSPRQGRDTQYF.

The chain is built from TRBV7-8 and TRBJ2-1; 16 bases are a match to TRBD2. The germline CDR1 and CDR2 sequences are SGHVS and FQNEAQ. The CDR3 length is 20 residues. After removal of 5 bases from V and 3 bases from J, the junction contained 13 bases not matched to a gene. The chain's CDR3 is CASSHQSGTSGGAGYNEQFF. DNA for the CDR3: TGTGCCAGCAGCCATCAATCCGGGACTAGCGGGGGGGCGGGCTACAATGAGCAGTTCTTC.

The genes are TRBV10-3 and TRBJ1-1, with 10 bases aligning to TRBD1. Germline V CDR1 and CDR2: ENHRY, SYGVKD. Trimming took 5 bases from V and 1 from J; bases not matched to a gene: 4. The CDR3 covers 15 residues. The CDR3 region is CAISRQGAQNTEAFF. CDR3 bases: TGTGCCATCAGTCGACAGGGGGCTCAGAACACTGAAGCTTTCTTT.

The rearrangement uses TRBV19 and TRBJ2-3; unclear D gene. Trimming pared 3 bases from V and 4 bases from J, leaving 14 bases between. Germline-derived CDR1 and CDR2 are LNHDA and SQIVND (reference sequence). The CDR3 covers 15 residues. The CDR3: CASSIKGPFPDTQYF. Here the CDR3 DNA reads TGTGCCAGTAGTATTAAAGGACCCTTCCCAGATACGCAGTATTTT.

V usage is TRBV6-1 and J usage is TRBJ1-6; D might be TRBD1 (6 bases). This CDR3 has 14 amino acids. The V and J ends lost 10 bases and 0 bases respectively, with 10 bases between them. Germline V gene data show CDR1 as MNHNS and CDR2 as SASEGT. In nucleotides, the CDR3 is TGTGCCATCACAGGGAGCTCCTATAATTCACCCCTCCACTTT. Its protein product is CAITGSSYNSPLHF.

In its sample, this clone was seen once. V usage is TRBV9 and J usage is TRBJ1-4; D unclear. V lost 3 bases and J lost 0, with 15 bases in between. This CDR3 has 17 amino acids. Germline CDR1 and CDR2: SGDLS and YYNGEE. CDR3 loop: CASSAGWRLATNEKLFF. The CDR3 bases are TGTGCCAGCAGCGCCGGGTGGAGGCTCGCAACTAATGAAAAACTGTTTTTT.

The V gene is TRBV6-6, the J gene TRBJ2-3; D remains ambiguous. CDR1 is MNHNY and CDR2 is SVGAGI in the germline V gene (reference sequence). V lost 4 bases to trimming and J lost 1 base, with 12 bases between them. The CDR3 spans 15 residues. CDR3 coding DNA: TGTGCCAGCAGTTCTCTCAGTGCCGGCACAGATACGCAGTATTTT. Translation: CASSSLSAGTDTQYF.

The V gene is TRBV27, the J gene TRBJ2-3, with D possibly TRBD2 on 6 matching bases. V lost 5 bases and J 6 bases, leaving 27 bases between the germline ends. CDR1 and CDR2 from the germline V gene are MNHEY and SMNVEV (reference sequence). The CDR3 extends over 18 amino acids. The CDR3 DNA reads TGTGCCAGCAGTGAAGGACTACCGCGAGTCCTTCCCACCGATACGCAGTATTTT. Its translation is CASSEGLPRVLPTDTQYF.